This T cell receptor beta chain was sequenced during a study of blood T cell repertoires in COVID-19. Whole-study context: The origin of the acute and convalescent COVID-19 samples was the United States, Italy and Spain. PBMCs, B-cell-depleted T cells, or T cells were the source of the cDNA or gDNA that made up the material.

Per the original data handling: Scientists estimated how many nucleated cells there were by amplifying reference gene primers. TCRdb's table, derived via immunoSEQ multiplex PCR, lists solely in-frame clones and lacks some. V, J and clone size are those of that table, while D and trimming were read from the DNA. The sample lists approximately 220,000 clones; about four fifths were seen once. The germline gives CDR1 SGHTS, CDR2 YDEGEE. This CDR3 contains 12 residues. V lost 6 bases, J lost 6 bases, and 3 bases stayed unmatched. The rearrangement links TRBV5-8 to TRBJ1-5; the match to TRBD1 covers 7 bases. Specimen: PBMCs or T cells enriched from blood (not recorded which). The clonotype comes from a middle-aged woman who had been exposed to COVID-19. For the CDR3, the DNA is TGTGCCAGCACCAAGGGGGCTCAGCCCCAGCATTTT. Translated, it gives CASTKGAQPQHF.